This TCR beta chain derives from a study of blood T cell repertoires in COVID-19. Study as a whole: Whether acute or convalescent, the COVID-19 samples came from the United States, Italy and Spain. PBMCs, B-cell-depleted T cells, or T cells were the source of the cDNA or gDNA that made up the material.

In its sample, this clone was seen once. As processed by the authors: By means of reference gene primer amplification, nucleated cell counts were estimated. Some clones are missing from TCRdb's copy, which holds only in-frame ones; the method was immunoSEQ multiplex PCR. V and J calls and clone size are those listed in that table; D and trimming were worked out from the DNA. The repertoire holds fewer than 150,000 clones, with about 90% as singletons. V lost 2 bases and J lost 7, with 9 bases in between. There are 13 residues in the CDR3. The receptor comes from a woman aged 60-70 years with acute or convalescent COVID-19. Sequencing was carried out using peripheral blood. The V call is TRBV12-3 or TRBV12-4, the J call TRBJ2-1, with D perhaps TRBD2 (6 bases). The CDR3 is CASSLLAWNEQFF. CDR3 coding DNA: TGTGCCAGCAGTTTACTAGCGTGGAATGAGCAGTTCTTC.